These 21 T cell receptor beta chains were all obtained from the same sample, sequenced in a study of blood T cell repertoires in COVID-19 (dated by TCRdb to the early 2020s). Library construction relied on the immunoSEQ multiplex PCR assay. Held by TCRdb, this immuneACCESS table contains in-frame sequences only and omits some clones. Under half of the omission traces to an unresolved V gene where checked; the cause of the rest is unknown. Recorded for this sample are 95,000 to 110,000 clones; 75% to 85% of them occurred a single time. In total, the top ten clones hold 4% to 5.5% of the sample. Sample: peripheral blood. Receptors originate from a man aged 55 to 70 with acute or convalescent COVID-19.

The rearrangement joins TRBV30 to TRBJ1-1; D is unclear. Germline loops: CDR1 GTSNPN, CDR2 SVGIG (reference sequence). V was trimmed by 2 bases and J by 5 bases, leaving 12 bases between them. This CDR3 spans 13 amino acids. The CDR3 bases are TGTGCCTGGAGTTCAGGTCGAGAGACTGAAGCTTTCTTT. Amino acid sequence: CAWSSGRETEAFF.

This clone was seen a handful of times. The chain recombines TRBV7-3 with TRBJ2-1; TRBD2 aligns across 9 bases. J gave up 4 bases and V 4 bases, and 5 bases lay outside the gene matches. Per germline, CDR1 SGHTA and CDR2 FQGTGA. This CDR3 contains 15 residues. CDR3 in amino acids: CASSWSGGMYNEQFF. In DNA, the CDR3 is TGTGCCAGCAGCTGGAGCGGGGGGATGTACAATGAGCAGTTCTTC.

CDR3 sequence reads: CASSPGQANGYTF. CDR3 sequence (DNA): TGCGCCAGCAGTCCGGGACAGGCTAATGGCTACACCTTC. J is TRBJ1-2 and V is TRBV10-2, with 8 bases matching TRBD1. The CDR3 totals 13 residues. CDR1 is WSHSY and CDR2 is SAAADI in the germline V gene. Trimming removed 5 bases from V and 6 bases from J; junction bases left unmatched: 5.

This clone was found once. The chain's CDR3 is CASSPAAAGHYGYTF. The CDR3 nucleotides are TGTGCCAGCTCACCCGCAGCGGCTGGGCACTATGGCTACACCTTC. This sequence joins TRBV18 and TRBJ1-2; D not certain. Trimming removed 3 bases from V and 3 bases from J, with 14 bases in between. The CDR3 length is 15 residues. CDR1 is KGHSH, CDR2 LQKENI, per germline.

The chain carries TRBV6-2 or TRBV6-3 and TRBJ1-1, with 8 bases aligning to TRBD1. The CDR3 consists of 17 residues. Germline CDR1 MNHEY, CDR2 SVGEGT. After removal of 6 bases from V and 4 bases from J, the junction contained 16 bases not matched to a gene. The CDR3 sequence: CASSRDRPGFRGTEAFF. In DNA, the CDR3 is TGTGCCAGCAGCCGGGACAGGCCGGGGTTTAGGGGCACTGAAGCTTTCTTT.

This clone showed up just once. The genes are TRBV27 and TRBJ1-5; D uncertain. Trimming pared 4 bases from V and 7 bases from J, leaving 8 bases between. From germline, CDR1 is MNHEY and CDR2 SMNVEV (reference sequence). This CDR3 spans 12 amino acids. The DNA for the CDR3 is TGTGCCAGCAGTTCCCCACACCAGCCCCAGCATTTT. This gives the protein CASSSPHQPQHF.

This chain links TRBV29-1 with TRBJ2-6, with TRBD1 identical over 9 bases. CDR1 and CDR2 from the germline V gene are SQVTM and ANQGSEA. The CDR3 runs to 18 residues. Germline trimming cut 5 bases from V and 0 bases from J; bases unmatched to any gene: 11. CDR3 sequence: CSVSGKGQGNSGANVLTF. The CDR3 DNA reads TGCAGCGTTAGTGGTAAGGGACAGGGTAACTCTGGGGCCAACGTCCTGACTTTC.

The gene calls are TRBV10-1 and TRBJ2-1, with 8 positions matching TRBD1. The CDR3 is made up of 14 amino acids. Germline loops: CDR1 WNHNN, CDR2 SYGVQD (reference sequence). V gave up 4 bases and J gave up 7 bases; unmatched junction bases: 6. Here the CDR3 reads CASSGQGARNEQFF. The CDR3 nucleotides are TGCGCCAGCAGTGGGCAGGGGGCGAGGAATGAGCAGTTCTTC.

This clone was observed once. The J gene is TRBJ1-1, the V gene TRBV20-1, with TRBD1 matching over 8 bases. The CDR3 extends over 11 amino acids. V lost 6 bases and J lost 6; bases outside the gene matches: 3. Germline lookup yields CDR1 DFQATT and CDR2 SNEGSKA (reference sequence). In nucleotides, the CDR3 is TGCAGTGCCGACAGGGGTGCTGAAGCTTTCTTT. It translates to CSADRGAEAFF.

This clone has more than one count but fewer than ten. The chain couples TRBV19 to TRBJ1-5, with D hard to call. CDR3 length: 13 amino acids. Trimming cost V 7 bases and J 4 bases, with 11 bases left between them. CDR1 is LNHDA, CDR2 SQIVND, per germline (reference sequence). The CDR3 DNA is TGTGCCAGTAAGGAGGGCCAGAATCAGCCCCAGCATTTT. Translating gives CASKEGQNQPQHF.

The chain has TRBV10-3 and TRBJ2-3; TRBD2 is a possible D gene (6 bases). CDR1 and CDR2 (germline): ENHRY, SYGVKD. Trimming took 7 bases from V and 2 from J, leaving 16 bases between them. The CDR3 has 15 residues. This chain's CDR3 is CAINVEGGNTDTQYF. The CDR3 DNA sequence: TGTGCCATCAATGTGGAGGGAGGAAACACAGATACGCAGTATTTT.

V and J are TRBV2 and TRBJ1-2; TRBD1 agrees at 7 bases. J lost 5 bases, V lost 3 bases, and 9 bases had no gene match. This CDR3 comprises 15 residues. Germline V lookup: CDR1 SNHLY, CDR2 FYNNEI. In DNA, the CDR3 is TGTGCCAGCAGTGACCCCGGGACAGCGTCTTATGGCTACACCTTC. It codes for CASSDPGTASYGYTF.

This clone was observed once. This chain joins TRBV5-4 and TRBJ1-1; 8 bases are shared with TRBD1. V was pared by 0 bases and J by 5 bases, with 3 bases of the junction left unmatched. The germline V gene encodes CDR1 SGHNT and CDR2 YYREEE (reference sequence). There are 14 residues in the CDR3. The CDR3 reads CASSLGQGATEAFF. The CDR3 bases are TGTGCCAGCAGCTTGGGCCAGGGGGCTACTGAAGCTTTCTTT.

This clone appeared once. The V and J genes are TRBV5-4 and TRBJ1-5; D unresolved. Per the germline V gene, CDR1 is SGHNT and CDR2 is YYREEE (reference sequence). This CDR3 contains 15 residues. V was trimmed by 4 bases and J by 5 bases, leaving 16 bases between them. The CDR3, as DNA: TGTGCCAGCAGCCCCACGGGAGGAAGGGATCAGCCCCAGCATTTT. Amino acid sequence: CASSPTGGRDQPQHF.

The genes are TRBV5-4 and TRBJ1-2; the match to TRBD1 covers 8 bases. V dropped 1 base and J dropped 4; count of bases not matched to a gene: 9. Germline assignment: CDR1 SGHNT and CDR2 YYREEE (reference sequence). The CDR3 has 16 amino acids. This CDR3 reads CASSLTGAGGFYGYTF. The CDR3 DNA reads as TGTGCCAGCAGCTTGACGGGGGCAGGGGGCTTCTATGGCTACACCTTC.

This chain connects TRBV7-6 to TRBJ2-1, with 8 bases that match TRBD1. The CDR3 loop spans 18 amino acids. Germline V gene sequence: CDR1 SGHVS, CDR2 FNYEAQ. V lost 5 bases to trimming and J lost 6 bases; unmatched junction nucleotides: 18. The CDR3 is CASSRQLPSGTGLNEQFF. DNA of the CDR3: TGTGCCAGCAGCCGCCAGCTGCCCTCCGGGACAGGTCTCAATGAGCAGTTCTTC.

This sequence joins TRBV29-1 and TRBJ1-6, with 8 positions matching TRBD1. The CDR3 has 13 residues. Germline V gives CDR1 SQVTM, CDR2 ANQGSEA. V trimming: 1 base; J trimming: 7 bases; junction bases outside the gene matches: 0. Here the CDR3 DNA reads TGCAGCGTTGAAGGACAGGGGAATTCACCCCTCCACTTT. The encoded protein is CSVEGQGNSPLHF.

This clone was counted once. V usage is TRBV10-3 and J usage is TRBJ1-4, with TRBD1 matching over 9 bases. Per germline, CDR1 ENHRY and CDR2 SYGVKD. This CDR3 spans 16 amino acids. The V segment lost 0 bases and the J segment 8 bases; nucleotides outside the gene matches: 7. The CDR3 bases are TGTGCCATCAGTGAGTCGAAAAGGACAGGGGAAGAAAAACTGTTTTTT. Its protein product is CAISESKRTGEEKLFF.

DNA of the CDR3: TGTGCCAGCAGCGAGAAGAGCGGGAACGGAGAGACCCAGTACTTC. As protein: CASSEKSGNGETQYF. The chain couples TRBV5-6 to TRBJ2-5; 7 bases agree with TRBD2. The CDR3 has 15 amino acids. Unmatched junction bases numbered 10, after V lost 4 bases and J lost 4 bases. Germline loops: CDR1 SGHDT, CDR2 YYEEEE.

The rearrangement uses TRBV10-3 and TRBJ1-5; the match to TRBD1 covers 7 bases. CDR3 size: 13 residues. The V gene's germline CDR1 is ENHRY and CDR2 SYGVKD. V was pared by 6 bases and J by 7 bases, with 6 bases of the junction left unmatched. The CDR3 nucleotides read TGTGCCATCAGCGAGGGACAGCTCCAGCCCCAGCATTTT. It translates to CAISEGQLQPQHF.

This clone was recorded only once. V is TRBV19 and J is TRBJ1-2; D is undetermined. The CDR3 spans 13 residues. Between the trimmed V and J ends, which lost 5 bases and 2 bases, there was a span of 9 bases. Germline CDR1 is LNHDA and CDR2 is SQIVND (reference sequence). The CDR3 nucleotides are TGTGCCAGTAGTCCGCAGGCAAACTATGGCTACACCTTC. It yields the protein CASSPQANYGYTF. The full variable domain, its missing parts supplied by reference TRBV19 and TRBJ1-2, is DGGITQSPKYLFRKEGQNVTLSCEQNLNHDAMYWYRQDPGQGLRLIYYSQIVNDFQKGDIAEGYSVSREKKESFPLTVTSAQKNPTAFYLCASSPQANYGYTFGSGTRLTVV.